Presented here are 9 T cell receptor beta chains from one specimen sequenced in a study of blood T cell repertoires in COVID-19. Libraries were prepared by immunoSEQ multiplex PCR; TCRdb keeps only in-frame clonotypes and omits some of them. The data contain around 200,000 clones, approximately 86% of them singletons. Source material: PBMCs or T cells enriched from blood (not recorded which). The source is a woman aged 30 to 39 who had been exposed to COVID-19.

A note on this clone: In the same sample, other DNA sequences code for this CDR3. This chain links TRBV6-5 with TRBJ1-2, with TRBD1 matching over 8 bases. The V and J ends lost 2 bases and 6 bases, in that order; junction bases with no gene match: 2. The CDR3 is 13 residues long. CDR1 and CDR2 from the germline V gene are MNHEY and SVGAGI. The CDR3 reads CASSYRQGNGYTF. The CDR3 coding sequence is TGTGCCAGCAGTTACCGACAGGGGAATGGCTACACCTTC.

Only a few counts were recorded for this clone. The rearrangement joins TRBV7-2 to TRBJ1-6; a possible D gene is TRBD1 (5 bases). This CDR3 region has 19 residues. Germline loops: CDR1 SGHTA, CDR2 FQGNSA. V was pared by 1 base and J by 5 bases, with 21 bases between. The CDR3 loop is CASSLGTFGGGRNNSPLHF. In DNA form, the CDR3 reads TGTGCCAGCAGCTTAGGAACCTTCGGGGGGGGACGCAATAATTCACCCCTCCACTTT.

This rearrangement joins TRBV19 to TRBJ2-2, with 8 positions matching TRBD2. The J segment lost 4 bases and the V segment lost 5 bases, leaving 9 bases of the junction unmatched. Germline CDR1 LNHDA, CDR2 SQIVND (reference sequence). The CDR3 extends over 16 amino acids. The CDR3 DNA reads TGTGCCAGTAGTTCTGGAGCCGGGGGGGTCACCGGGGAGCTGTTTTTT. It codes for CASSSGAGGVTGELFF.

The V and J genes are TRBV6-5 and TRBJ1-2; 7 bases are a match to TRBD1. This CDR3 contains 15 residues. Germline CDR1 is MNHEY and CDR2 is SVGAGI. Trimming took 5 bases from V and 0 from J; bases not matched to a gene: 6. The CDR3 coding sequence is TGTGCCAGCAGTACTACAGGGGCCCCTAACTATGGCTACACCTTC. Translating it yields CASSTTGAPNYGYTF.

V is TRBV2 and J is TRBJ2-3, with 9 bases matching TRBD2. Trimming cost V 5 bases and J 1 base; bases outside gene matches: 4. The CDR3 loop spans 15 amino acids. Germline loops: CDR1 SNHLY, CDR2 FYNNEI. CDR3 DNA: TGTGCCAGCAGTACTCTAGCGGGGCGCACAGATACGCAGTATTTT. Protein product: CASSTLAGRTDTQYF. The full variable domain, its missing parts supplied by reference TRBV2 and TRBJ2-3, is EPEVTQTPSHQVTQMGQEVILRCVPISNHLYFYWYRQILGQKVEFLVSFYNNEISEKSEIFDDQFSVERPDGSNFTLKIRSTKLEDSAMYFCASSTLAGRTDTQYFGPGTRLTVL.

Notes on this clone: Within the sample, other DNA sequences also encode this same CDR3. The CDR3 coding sequence is TGCGCCAGCAGCTTGGGTCAGTATAATGAGCAGTTCTTC. It codes for CASSLGQYNEQFF. V usage is TRBV5-1 and J usage is TRBJ2-1, with D hard to call. CDR1 is SGHRS, CDR2 YFSETQ, per germline. V lost 0 bases to trimming and J lost 7 bases, with 8 bases between them. This CDR3 is built from 13 residues.

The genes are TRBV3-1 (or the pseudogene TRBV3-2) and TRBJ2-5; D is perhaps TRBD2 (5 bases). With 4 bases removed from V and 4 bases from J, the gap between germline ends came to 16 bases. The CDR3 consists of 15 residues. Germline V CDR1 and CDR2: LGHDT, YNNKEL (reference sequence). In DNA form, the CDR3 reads TGTGCCAGCAGCCTTCAGGAGGCCGGTTTAGAGACCCAGTACTTC. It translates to CASSLQEAGLETQYF.

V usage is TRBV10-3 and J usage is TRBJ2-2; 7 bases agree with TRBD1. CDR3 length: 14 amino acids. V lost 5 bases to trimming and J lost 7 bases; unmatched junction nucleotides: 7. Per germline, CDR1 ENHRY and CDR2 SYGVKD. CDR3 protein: CAISLQGRGGELFF. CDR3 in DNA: TGTGCCATCAGTCTACAGGGGAGAGGCGGGGAGCTGTTTTTT.

CDR3 sequence reads: CASSQGAGGLGNEQYF. The CDR3 region has the DNA TGTGCCAGCAGCCAAGGAGCGGGGGGGCTCGGTAACGAGCAGTACTTC. J is TRBJ2-7 and V is TRBV3-1 (or the pseudogene TRBV3-2), with 10 bases identical to TRBD2. The CDR3 sequence is 16 residues long. J gave up 5 bases and V 1 base, and 8 bases lay outside the gene matches. Looked up from germline, CDR1 is LGHDT and CDR2 is YNNKEL (reference sequence).